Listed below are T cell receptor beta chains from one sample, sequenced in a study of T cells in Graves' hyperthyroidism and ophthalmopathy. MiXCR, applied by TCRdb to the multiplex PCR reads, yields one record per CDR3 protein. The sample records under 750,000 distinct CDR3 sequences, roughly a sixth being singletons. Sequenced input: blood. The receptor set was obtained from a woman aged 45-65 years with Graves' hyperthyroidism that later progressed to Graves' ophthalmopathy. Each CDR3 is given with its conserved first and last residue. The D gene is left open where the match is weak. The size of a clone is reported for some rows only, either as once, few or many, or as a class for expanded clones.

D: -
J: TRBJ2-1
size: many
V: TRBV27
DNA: TGTGCCAGCAGTTATGACTCCTACAATGAGCAGTTCTTC
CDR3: CASSYDSYNEQFF

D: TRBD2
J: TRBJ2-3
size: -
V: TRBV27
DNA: TGTGCCAGCAGTTTTAATCCCTATGGGGGGGTCGTAAGCACAGATACGCAGTATTTT
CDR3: CASSFNPYGGVVSTDTQYF

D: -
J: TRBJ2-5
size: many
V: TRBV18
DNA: TGTGCCAGCTCACCACCGACACGGCCCCAAGAGACCCAGTACTTC
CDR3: CASSPPTRPQETQYF

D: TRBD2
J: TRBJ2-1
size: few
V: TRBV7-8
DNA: TGTGCCAGCAGCTCATGGACTAGCGGTTTTTACAATGAGCAGTTCTTC
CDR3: CASSSWTSGFYNEQFF

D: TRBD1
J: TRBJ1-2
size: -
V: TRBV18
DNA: TGTGCCAGCTCAAACTTGACAGGGACCGGCGGCTACACCTTC
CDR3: CASSNLTGTGGYTF

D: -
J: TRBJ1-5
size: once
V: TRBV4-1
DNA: TGCGCCAGCAGCCAAACCGGGATCTCATCGGGAGATCAGCCCCAGCATTTT
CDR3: CASSQTGISSGDQPQHF

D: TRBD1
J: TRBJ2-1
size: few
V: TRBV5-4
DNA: TGTGCCAGCAGCTTCCGGACAGGGCGGGACTACAATGAGCAGTTCTTC
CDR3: CASSFRTGRDYNEQFF

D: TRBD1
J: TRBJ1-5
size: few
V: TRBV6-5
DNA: TGTGCCAGCAGTTACGGGACAGGGGGCAGAAATCAGCCCCAGCATTTT
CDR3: CASSYGTGGRNQPQHF

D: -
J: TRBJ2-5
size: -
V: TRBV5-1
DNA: TGCGCCAGCAGACTAGCCCTCCAAGAGACCCAGTACTTC
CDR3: CASRLALQETQYF

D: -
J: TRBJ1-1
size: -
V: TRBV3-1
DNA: TGTGCCAGCAGCCAGGTCAGGGATAACACTGAAGCTTTCTTT
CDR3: CASSQVRDNTEAFF

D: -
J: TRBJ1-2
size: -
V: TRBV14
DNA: TGTGCCAGCAGCCAAGATCGCGGGGGTTTTGAAGGCTACACCTTC
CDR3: CASSQDRGGFEGYTF

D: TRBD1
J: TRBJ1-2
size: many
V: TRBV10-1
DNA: TGCGCCAGCAGCCAGGACAGGAACTATGGCTACACCTTC
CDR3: CASSQDRNYGYTF

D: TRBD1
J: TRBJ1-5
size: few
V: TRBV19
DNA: TGTGCCAGTAGTATGGGGACAGGGTTGCAGCCCCAGCATTTT
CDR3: CASSMGTGLQPQHF

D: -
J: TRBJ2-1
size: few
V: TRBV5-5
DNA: TGTGCCAGCAGCTTGGACAGCTTGAACTCCTACAATGAGCAGTTCTTC
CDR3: CASSLDSLNSYNEQFF

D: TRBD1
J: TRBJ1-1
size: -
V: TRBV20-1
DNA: TGCAGTGCTAGAGATTTGTACAGGGGGCCCACTGAAGCTTTCTTT
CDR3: CSARDLYRGPTEAFF

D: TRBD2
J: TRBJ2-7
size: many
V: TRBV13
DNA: TGTGCCAGCAGCCGCGGGGGGGCTAACTACGAGCAGTACTTC
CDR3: CASSRGGANYEQYF

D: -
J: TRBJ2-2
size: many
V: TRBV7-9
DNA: TGTGCCAGCAGCCCGGGACCCAACCGGGCCGGGGAGCTGTTTTTT
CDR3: CASSPGPNRAGELFF

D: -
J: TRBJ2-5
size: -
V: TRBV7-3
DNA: TGTGCCAGCAGCTTAATAGGGGCCGGCGGGGAGACCCAGTACTTC
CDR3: CASSLIGAGGETQYF

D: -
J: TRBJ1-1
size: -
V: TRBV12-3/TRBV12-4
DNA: TGTGCCAGCAGGGGACTAATAAACACTGAAGCTTTCTTT
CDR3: CASRGLINTEAFF

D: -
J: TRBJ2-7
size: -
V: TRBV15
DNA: TGTGCCACCAGCAGAGATATCTACGAGCAGTACTTC
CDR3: CATSRDIYEQYF